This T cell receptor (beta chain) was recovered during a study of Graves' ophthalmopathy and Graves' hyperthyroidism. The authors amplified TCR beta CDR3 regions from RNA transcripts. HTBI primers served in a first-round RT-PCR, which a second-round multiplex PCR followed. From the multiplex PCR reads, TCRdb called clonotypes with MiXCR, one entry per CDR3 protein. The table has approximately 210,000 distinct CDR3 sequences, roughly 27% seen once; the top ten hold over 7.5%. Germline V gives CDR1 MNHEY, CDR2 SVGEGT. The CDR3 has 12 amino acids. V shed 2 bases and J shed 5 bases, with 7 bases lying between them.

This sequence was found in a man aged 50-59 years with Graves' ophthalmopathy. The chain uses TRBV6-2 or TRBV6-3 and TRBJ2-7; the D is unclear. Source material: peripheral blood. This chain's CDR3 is CASSYLSHEQYF. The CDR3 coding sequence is TGTGCCAGCAGTTACCTCTCGCACGAGCAGTACTTC.